This TCR beta chain was obtained from a study of shared T cell receptors in the human thymus. TCRdb's copy holds only in-frame clones and misses some; the assay was immunoSEQ multiplex PCR. The table lists more than 550,000 clones, around 85% of them singletons. The V and J ends lost 4 bases and 6 bases, in that order; junction bases with no gene match: 9. The CDR3 extends over 14 amino acids. Looked up from germline, CDR1 is SGHRS and CDR2 is YFSETQ. The same data also went into a second study, on human thymus T cells. As reported in that work: From resections taken during corrective heart surgery, the thymus tissue was obtained. Use of V and J genes seemed skewed within the thymic and blood repertoires. Related research found strongly overlapping thymic repertoires in unrelated individuals.

V is TRBV5-1 and J is TRBJ1-1; 7 bases map to TRBD1. The material sequenced was thymocytes. This TCR was recovered from a girl in the first two years of life with a congenital heart defect. The CDR3 protein is CASSLRQGSAEAFF. Here the CDR3 DNA reads TGCGCCAGCAGCCTACGACAGGGATCCGCTGAAGCTTTCTTT.